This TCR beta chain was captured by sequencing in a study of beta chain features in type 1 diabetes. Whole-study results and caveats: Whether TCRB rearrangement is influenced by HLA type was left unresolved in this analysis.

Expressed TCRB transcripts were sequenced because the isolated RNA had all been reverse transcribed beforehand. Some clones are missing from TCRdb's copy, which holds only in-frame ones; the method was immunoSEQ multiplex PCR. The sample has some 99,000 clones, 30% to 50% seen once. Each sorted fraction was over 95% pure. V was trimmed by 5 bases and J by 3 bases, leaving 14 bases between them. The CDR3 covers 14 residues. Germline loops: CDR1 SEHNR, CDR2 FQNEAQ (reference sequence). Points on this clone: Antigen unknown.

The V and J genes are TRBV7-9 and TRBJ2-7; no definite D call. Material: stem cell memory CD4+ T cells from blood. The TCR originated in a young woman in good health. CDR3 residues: CASSHHHSYYEQYF. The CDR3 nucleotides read TGTGCCAGCAGCCATCACCACAGTTACTACGAGCAGTACTTC.